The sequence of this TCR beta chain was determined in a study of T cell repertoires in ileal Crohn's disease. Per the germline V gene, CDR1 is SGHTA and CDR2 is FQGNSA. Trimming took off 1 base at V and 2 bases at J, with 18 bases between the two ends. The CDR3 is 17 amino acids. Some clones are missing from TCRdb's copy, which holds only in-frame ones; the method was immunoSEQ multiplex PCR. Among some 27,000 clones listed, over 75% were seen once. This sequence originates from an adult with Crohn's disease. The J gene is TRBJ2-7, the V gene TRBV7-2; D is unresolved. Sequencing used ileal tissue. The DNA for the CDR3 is TGTGCCAGCAGCTTAGAACAGTCTTATATTTCGACCTACGAGCAGTACTTC. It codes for CASSLEQSYISTYEQYF.